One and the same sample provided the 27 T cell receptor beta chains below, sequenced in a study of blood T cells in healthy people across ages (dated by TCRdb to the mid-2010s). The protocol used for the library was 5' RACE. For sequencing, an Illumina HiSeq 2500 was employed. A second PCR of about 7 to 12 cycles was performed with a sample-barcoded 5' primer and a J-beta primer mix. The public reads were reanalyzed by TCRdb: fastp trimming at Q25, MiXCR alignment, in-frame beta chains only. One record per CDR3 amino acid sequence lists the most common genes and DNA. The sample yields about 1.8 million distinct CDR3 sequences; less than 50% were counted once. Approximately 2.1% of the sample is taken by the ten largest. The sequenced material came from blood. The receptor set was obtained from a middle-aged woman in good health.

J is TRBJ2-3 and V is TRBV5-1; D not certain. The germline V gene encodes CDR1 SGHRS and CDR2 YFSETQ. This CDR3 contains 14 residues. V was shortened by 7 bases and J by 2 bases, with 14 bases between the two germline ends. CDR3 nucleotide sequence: TGCGCCAGCCTCCTCCGTCCCGCCACAGATACGCAGTATTTT. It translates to CASLLRPATDTQYF.

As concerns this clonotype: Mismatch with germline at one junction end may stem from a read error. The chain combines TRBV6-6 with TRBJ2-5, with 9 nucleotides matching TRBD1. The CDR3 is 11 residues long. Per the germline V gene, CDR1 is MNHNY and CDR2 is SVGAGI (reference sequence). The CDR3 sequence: CASGQGNEQNF. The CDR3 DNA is TGTGCCAGCGGACAGGGGAACGAGCAGAACTTC.

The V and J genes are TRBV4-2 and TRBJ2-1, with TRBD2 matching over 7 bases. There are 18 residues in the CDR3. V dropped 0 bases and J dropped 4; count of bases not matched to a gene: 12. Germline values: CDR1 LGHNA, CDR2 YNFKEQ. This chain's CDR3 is CASSQDTIGDYLYNEQFF. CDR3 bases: TGTGCCAGCAGCCAAGATACCATCGGGGACTACCTATACAATGAGCAGTTCTTC.

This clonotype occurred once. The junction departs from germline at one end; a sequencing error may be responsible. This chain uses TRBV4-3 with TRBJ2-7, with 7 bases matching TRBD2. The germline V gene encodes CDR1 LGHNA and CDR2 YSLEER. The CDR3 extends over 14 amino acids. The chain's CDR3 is CAGSPGGIPYEQYF. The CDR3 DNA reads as TGCGCCGGCAGCCCGGGGGGTATACCCTACGAGCAGTACTTC.

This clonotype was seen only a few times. The CDR3 reads CASSVGAGGVDEQYF. DNA of the CDR3: TGTGCCAGCAGCGTAGGTGCAGGGGGCGTCGACGAGCAGTACTTC. The chain recombines TRBV9 with TRBJ2-7; TRBD1 matches at 8 bases. J lost 5 bases, V lost 0 bases, and 7 bases had no gene match. Germline lookup yields CDR1 SGDLS and CDR2 YYNGEE. This CDR3 is 15 amino acids long.

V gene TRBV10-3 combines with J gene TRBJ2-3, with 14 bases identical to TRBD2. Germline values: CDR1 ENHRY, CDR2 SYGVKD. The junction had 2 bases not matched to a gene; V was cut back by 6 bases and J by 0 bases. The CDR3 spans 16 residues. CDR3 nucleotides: TGTGCCATCAGGACTAGCGGGGGGGCCAGCACAGATACGCAGTATTTT. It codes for CAIRTSGGASTDTQYF.

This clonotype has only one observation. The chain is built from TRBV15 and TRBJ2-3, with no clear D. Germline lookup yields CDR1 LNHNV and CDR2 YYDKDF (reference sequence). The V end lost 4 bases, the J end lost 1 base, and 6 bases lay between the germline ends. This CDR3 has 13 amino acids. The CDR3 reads CATSIPRTDTQYF. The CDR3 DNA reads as TGTGCCACCAGCATACCACGCACAGATACGCAGTATTTT. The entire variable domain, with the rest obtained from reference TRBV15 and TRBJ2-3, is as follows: DAMVIQNPRYQVTQFGKPVTLSCSQTLNHNVMYWYQQKSSQAPKLLFHYYDKDFNNEADTPDNFQSRRPNTSFCFLDIRSPGLGDTAMYLCATSIPRTDTQYFGPGTRLTVL.

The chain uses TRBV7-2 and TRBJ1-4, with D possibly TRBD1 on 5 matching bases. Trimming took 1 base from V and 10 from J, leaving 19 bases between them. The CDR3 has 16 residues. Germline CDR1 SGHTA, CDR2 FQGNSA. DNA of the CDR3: TGTGCCAGCAGCTTAGATCGCTCCAGGGTTGGTGGAAAACTGTTTTTT. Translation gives CASSLDRSRVGGKLFF.

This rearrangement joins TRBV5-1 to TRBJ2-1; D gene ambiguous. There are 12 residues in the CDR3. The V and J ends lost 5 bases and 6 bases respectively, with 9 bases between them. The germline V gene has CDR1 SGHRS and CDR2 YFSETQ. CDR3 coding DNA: TGCGCCAGCAGAGAAGCGTCCAATGAGCAGTTCTTC. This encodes CASREASNEQFF.

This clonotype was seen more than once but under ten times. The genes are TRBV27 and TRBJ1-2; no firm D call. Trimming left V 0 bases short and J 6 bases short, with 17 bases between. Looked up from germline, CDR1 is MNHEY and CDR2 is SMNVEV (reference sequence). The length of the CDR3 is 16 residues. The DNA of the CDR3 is TGTGCCAGCAGTTTATCCGGCCAGAAGAGGCGCGATGGCTACACCTTC. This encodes CASSLSGQKRRDGYTF.

The CDR3 bases are TGTGCCAGCAGCCGCAGACAGGGGACATTGTACTATGGCTACACCTTC. It specifies CASSRRQGTLYYGYTF. This chain links TRBV3-1 with TRBJ1-2, with 8 bases aligning to TRBD1. After removal of 4 bases from V and 3 bases from J, the junction contained 10 bases not matched to a gene. The CDR3 sequence is 16 residues long. Germline CDR1 and CDR2: LGHDT and YNNKEL (reference sequence).

This CDR3 is CASSPLVPSGRTDTQYF. The CDR3 region has the DNA TGTGCCAGCAGCCCCCTCGTCCCTAGCGGACGCACAGATACGCAGTATTTT. The chain combines TRBV25-1 with TRBJ2-3, with 7 positions matching TRBD2. Germline V gene sequence: CDR1 MGHDK, CDR2 SYGVNS. The CDR3 runs to 17 residues. The V segment lost 6 bases and the J segment 1 base; nucleotides outside the gene matches: 13.

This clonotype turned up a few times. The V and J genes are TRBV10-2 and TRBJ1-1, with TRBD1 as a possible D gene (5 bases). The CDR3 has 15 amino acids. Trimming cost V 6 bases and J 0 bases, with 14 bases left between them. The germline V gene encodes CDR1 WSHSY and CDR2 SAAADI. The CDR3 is CASRSAGNLNTEAFF. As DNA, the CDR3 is TGCGCCAGCAGAAGTGCAGGGAACCTGAACACTGAAGCTTTCTTT.

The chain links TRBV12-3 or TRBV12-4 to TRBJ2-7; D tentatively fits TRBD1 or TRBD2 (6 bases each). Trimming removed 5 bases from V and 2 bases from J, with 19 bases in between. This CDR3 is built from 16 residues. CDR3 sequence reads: CASSTRGTGGTYEQYF. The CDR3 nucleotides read TGTGCCAGCAGTACGAGGGGGACTGGCGGAACCTACGAGCAGTACTTC.

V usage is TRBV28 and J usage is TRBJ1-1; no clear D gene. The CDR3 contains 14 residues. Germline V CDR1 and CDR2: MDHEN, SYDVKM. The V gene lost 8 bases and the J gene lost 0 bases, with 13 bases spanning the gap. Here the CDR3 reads CASSRGGLNTEAFF. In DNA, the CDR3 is TGTGCCAGCTCAAGAGGAGGATTGAACACTGAAGCTTTCTTT.

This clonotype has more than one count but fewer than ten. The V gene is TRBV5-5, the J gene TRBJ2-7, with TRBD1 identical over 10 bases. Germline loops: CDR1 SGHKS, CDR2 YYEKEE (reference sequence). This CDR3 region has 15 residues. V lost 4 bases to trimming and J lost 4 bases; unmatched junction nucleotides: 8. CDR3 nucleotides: TGTGCCAGCAGCAATACCGGACAGGGGGGTTACGAGCAGTACTTC. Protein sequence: CASSNTGQGGYEQYF.

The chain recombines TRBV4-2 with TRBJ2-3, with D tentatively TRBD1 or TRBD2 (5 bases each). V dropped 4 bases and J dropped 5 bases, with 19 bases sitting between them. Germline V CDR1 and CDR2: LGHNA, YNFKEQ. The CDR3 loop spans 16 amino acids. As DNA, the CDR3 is TGTGCCAGCAGCCTGGTGGGGCGCTCCGAGGGAGATACGCAGTATTTT. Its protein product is CASSLVGRSEGDTQYF.

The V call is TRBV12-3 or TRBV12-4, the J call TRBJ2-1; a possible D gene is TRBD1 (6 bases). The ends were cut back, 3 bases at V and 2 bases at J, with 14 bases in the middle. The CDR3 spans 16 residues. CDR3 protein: CASSFRRQVAYNEQFF. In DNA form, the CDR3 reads TGTGCCAGCAGTTTTCGTAGACAGGTCGCCTACAATGAGCAGTTCTTC.

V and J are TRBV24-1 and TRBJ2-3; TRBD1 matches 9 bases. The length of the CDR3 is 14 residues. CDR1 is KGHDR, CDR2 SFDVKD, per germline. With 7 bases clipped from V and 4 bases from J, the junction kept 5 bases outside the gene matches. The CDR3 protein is CATSGDRVPDTQYF. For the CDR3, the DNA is TGTGCCACCAGCGGGGACAGGGTCCCAGATACGCAGTATTTT.

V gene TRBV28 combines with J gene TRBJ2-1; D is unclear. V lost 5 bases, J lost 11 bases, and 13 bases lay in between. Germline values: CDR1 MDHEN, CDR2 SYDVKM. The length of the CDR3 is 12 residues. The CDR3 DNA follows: TGTGCCAGCAGTCTCGCGACCAGGAAGCAGTTCTTC. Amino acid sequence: CASSLATRKQFF.

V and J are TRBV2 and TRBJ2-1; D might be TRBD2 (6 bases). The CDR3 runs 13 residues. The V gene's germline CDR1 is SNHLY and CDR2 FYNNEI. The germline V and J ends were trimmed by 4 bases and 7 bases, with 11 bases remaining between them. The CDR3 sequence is CASSVRRENEQFF. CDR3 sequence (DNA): TGTGCCAGCAGTGTGCGGCGGGAAAATGAGCAGTTCTTC. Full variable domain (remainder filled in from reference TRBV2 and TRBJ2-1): EPEVTQTPSHQVTQMGQEVILRCVPISNHLYFYWYRQILGQKVEFLVSFYNNEISEKSEIFDDQFSVERPDGSNFTLKIRSTKLEDSAMYFCASSVRRENEQFFGPGTRLTVL.

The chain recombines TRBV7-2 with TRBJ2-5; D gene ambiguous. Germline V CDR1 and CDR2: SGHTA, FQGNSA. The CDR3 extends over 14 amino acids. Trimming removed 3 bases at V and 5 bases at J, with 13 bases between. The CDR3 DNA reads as TGTGCCAGCAGCTTTATGGGTGGTGTGGAGACCCAGTACTTC. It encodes CASSFMGGVETQYF.

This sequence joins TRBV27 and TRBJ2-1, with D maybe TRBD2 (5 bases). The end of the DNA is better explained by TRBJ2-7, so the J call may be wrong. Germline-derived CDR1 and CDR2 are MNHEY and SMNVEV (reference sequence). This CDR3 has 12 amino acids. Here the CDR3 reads CASLASYNEQYF. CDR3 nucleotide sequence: TGTGCCAGCCTAGCTTCCTACAATGAGCAGTACTTC.

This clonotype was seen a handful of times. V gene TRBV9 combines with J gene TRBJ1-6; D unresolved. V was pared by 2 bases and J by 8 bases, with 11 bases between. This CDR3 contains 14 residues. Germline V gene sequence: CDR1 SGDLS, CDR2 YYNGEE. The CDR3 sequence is CASSVVGPDSPLHF. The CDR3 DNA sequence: TGTGCCAGCAGCGTTGTCGGACCTGATTCACCCCTCCACTTT. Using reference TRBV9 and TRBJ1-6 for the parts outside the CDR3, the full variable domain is DSGVTQTPKHLITATGQRVTLRCSPRSGDLSVYWYQQSLDQGLQFLIQYYNGEERAKGNILERFSAQQFPDLHSELNLSSLELGDSALYFCASSVVGPDSPLHFGNGTRLTVT.

The CDR3: CASSWRTGRTNTQYF. CDR3 bases: TGCGCCAGCAGCTGGAGGACAGGGAGGACAAATACGCAGTATTTT. This chain connects TRBV5-1 to TRBJ2-3; 8 nucleotides line up with TRBD1. Germline CDR1 SGHRS, CDR2 YFSETQ. Unmatched junction bases numbered 10, after V lost 3 bases and J lost 7 bases. The length of the CDR3 is 15 residues.

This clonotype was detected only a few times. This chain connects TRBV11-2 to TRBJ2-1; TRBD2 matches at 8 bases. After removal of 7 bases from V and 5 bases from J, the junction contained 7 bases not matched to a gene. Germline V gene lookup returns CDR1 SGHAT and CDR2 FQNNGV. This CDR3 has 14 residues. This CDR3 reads CASTIGGADNEQFF. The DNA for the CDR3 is TGTGCCAGCACTATCGGGGGGGCAGACAATGAGCAGTTCTTC.

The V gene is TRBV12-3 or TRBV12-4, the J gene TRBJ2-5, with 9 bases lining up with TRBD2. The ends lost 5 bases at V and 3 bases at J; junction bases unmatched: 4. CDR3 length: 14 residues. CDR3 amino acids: CASSIAGGEETQYF. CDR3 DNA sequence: TGTGCCAGCAGTATTGCGGGGGGGGAAGAGACCCAGTACTTC.